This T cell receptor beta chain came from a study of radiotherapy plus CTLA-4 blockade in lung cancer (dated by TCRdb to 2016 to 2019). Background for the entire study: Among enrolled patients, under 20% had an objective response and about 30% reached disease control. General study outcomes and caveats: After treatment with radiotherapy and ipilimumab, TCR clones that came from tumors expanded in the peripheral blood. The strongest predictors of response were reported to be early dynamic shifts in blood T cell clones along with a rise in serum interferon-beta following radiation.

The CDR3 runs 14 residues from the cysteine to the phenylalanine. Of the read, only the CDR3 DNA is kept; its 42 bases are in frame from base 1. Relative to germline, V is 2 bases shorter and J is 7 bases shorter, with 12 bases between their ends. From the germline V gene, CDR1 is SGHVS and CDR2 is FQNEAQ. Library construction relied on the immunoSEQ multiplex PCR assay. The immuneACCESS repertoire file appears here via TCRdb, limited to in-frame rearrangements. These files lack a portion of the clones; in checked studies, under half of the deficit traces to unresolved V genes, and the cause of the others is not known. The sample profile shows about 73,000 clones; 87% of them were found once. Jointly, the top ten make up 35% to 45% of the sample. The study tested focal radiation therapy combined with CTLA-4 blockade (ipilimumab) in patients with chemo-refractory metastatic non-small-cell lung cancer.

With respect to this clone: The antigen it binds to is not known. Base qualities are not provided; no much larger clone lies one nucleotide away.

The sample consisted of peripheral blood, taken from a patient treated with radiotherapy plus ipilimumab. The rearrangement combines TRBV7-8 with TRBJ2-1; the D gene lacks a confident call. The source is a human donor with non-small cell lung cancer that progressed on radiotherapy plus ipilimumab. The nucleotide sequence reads TGTGCCAGCAGCTTACCGACGGCCGTGAATGAGCAGTTCTTC. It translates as CASSLPTAVNEQFF.